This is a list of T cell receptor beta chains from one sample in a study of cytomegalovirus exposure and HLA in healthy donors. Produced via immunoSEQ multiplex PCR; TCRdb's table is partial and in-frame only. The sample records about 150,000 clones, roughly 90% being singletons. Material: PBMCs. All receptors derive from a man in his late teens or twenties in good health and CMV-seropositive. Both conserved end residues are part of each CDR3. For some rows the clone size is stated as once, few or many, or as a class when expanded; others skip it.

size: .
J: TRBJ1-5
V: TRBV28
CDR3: CASRTGMGGQPQHF

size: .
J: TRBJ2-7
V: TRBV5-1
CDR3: CASSLGLALSYEQYF

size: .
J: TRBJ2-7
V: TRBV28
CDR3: CASSQGQGPPGYEQYF

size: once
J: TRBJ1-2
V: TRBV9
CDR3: CASSVGDTYGYTF

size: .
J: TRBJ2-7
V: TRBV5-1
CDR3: CASSASPYEQYF

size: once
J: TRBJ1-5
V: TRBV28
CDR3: CASSLGKISNQPQHF

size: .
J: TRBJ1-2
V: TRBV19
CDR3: CASSTGQGTNYGYTF

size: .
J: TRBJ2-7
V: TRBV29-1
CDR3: CSVRLAGAAYEQYF

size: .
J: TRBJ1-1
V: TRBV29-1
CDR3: CSVDIPAGGEAFF

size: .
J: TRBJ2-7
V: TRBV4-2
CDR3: CASSRTLQGAHEQYF

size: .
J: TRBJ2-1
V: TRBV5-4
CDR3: CASSLGLAGGGGNEQFF

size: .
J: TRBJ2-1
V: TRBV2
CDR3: CASGDKGVGEQFF

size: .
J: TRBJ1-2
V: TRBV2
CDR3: CASSDRESGYTF

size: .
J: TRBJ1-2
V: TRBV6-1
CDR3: CASIKIGGSYGYTF

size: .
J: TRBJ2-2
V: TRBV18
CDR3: CASSSDRVRELFF

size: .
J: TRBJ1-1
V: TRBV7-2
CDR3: CASNLSPGGTEAFF